The 15 T cell receptor beta chains in this list originate from one sample, sequenced in a study of blood T cell repertoires in COVID-19. The repertoire was sequenced with immunoSEQ multiplex PCR; TCRdb's copy has only in-frame clones and lacks some. The table lists approximately 400,000 clones, roughly 80% of them singletons. The sequencing sample was made of peripheral blood. These receptors were collected from a human donor with acute or convalescent COVID-19. The donor label of this sample is uncertain.

This chain uses TRBV27 with TRBJ2-1; 9 nucleotides match TRBD1. With V trimmed by 6 bases and J by 6 bases, 6 bases remained unmatched. Germline loops: CDR1 MNHEY, CDR2 SMNVEV (reference sequence). The CDR3 covers 14 residues. In DNA, the CDR3 is TGTGCCAGCAGGTCCCTGGACAGGGGCAATGAGCAGTTCTTC. This codes for CASRSLDRGNEQFF.

This rearrangement joins TRBV10-3 to TRBJ1-3; 7 nucleotides match TRBD1. Trimming cost V 6 bases and J 0 bases; bases outside gene matches: 5. Germline CDR1 reads ENHRY; CDR2 reads SYGVKD. There are 15 residues in the CDR3. CDR3 amino acids: CAISRGQSSGNTIYF. The CDR3 region has the DNA TGTGCCATCAGCCGGGGACAGAGCTCTGGAAACACCATATATTTT.

The rearrangement links TRBV5-1 to TRBJ1-1; the D is unclear. CDR3 length: 14 amino acids. Trimming removed 0 bases at V and 1 base at J, with 7 bases between. CDR1 SGHRS and CDR2 YFSETQ come from the germline V gene. In DNA, the CDR3 is TGCGCCAGCAGCTTGGGACACGAGAACACTGAAGCTTTCTTT. This sequence encodes CASSLGHENTEAFF.

J is TRBJ2-2 and V is TRBV28; D is perhaps TRBD1 (5 bases). The CDR3 has 13 residues. CDR1 MDHEN and CDR2 SYDVKM come from the germline V gene. Trimming pared 5 bases from V and 8 bases from J, leaving 12 bases between. The CDR3: CASSPATAGELFF. In nucleotides, the CDR3 is TGTGCCAGCAGTCCAGCGACAGCAGGGGAGCTGTTTTTT.

The J gene is TRBJ2-1, the V gene TRBV7-6, with D maybe TRBD1 (6 bases). V lost 4 bases to trimming and J lost 12 bases, with 19 bases between them. There are 14 residues in the CDR3. The germline V gene encodes CDR1 SGHVS and CDR2 FNYEAQ. CDR3 amino acids: CASSSTGTPRGQFF. The CDR3, as DNA: TGTGCCAGCAGCTCGACCGGGACCCCCAGGGGGCAGTTCTTC. The complete variable domain, with remaining parts taken from reference TRBV7-6 and TRBJ2-1, reads GAGVSQSPRYKVTKRGQDVALRCDPISGHVSLYWYRQALGQGPEFLTYFNYEAQQDKSGLPNDRFSAERPEGSISTLTIQRTEQRDSAMYRCASSSTGTPRGQFFGPGTRLTVL.

The genes are TRBV7-9 and TRBJ2-7, with D perhaps matching TRBD2 (6 bases). The CDR3 sequence is 15 residues long. The germline V gene encodes CDR1 SEHNR and CDR2 FQNEAQ (reference sequence). V was shortened by 5 bases and J by 3 bases, with 17 bases between the two germline ends. DNA for the CDR3: TGTGCCAGCAGCCCCTGGCAGGGAGGTGGCTACGAGCAGTACTTC. Its protein product is CASSPWQGGGYEQYF.

This chain links TRBV4-1 with TRBJ2-7, with a tentative D call TRBD1 (6 bases). Trimming left V 2 bases short and J 2 bases short, with 10 bases between. Germline V gene sequence: CDR1 MGHRA, CDR2 YSYEKL. The CDR3 has 14 residues. The CDR3 loop reads CASSQTGTPYEQYF. The CDR3 nucleotides are TGCGCCAGCAGCCAAACTGGGACACCCTACGAGCAGTACTTC.

V is TRBV16 and J is TRBJ2-1; 8 bases are a match to TRBD2. The J segment lost 8 bases and the V segment lost 2 bases, leaving 11 bases of the junction unmatched. The CDR3 has 16 amino acids. Germline V CDR1 and CDR2: KGHSY, FQNENV. The CDR3 sequence is CASSQVAGGIRDEQFF. The CDR3 DNA reads as TGTGCCAGCAGCCAAGTGGCGGGAGGTATCCGCGATGAGCAGTTCTTC.

This clone appeared a single time. The chain carries TRBV2 and TRBJ2-7, with TRBD2 matching 13 bases. The CDR3 runs to 16 residues. CDR1 is SNHLY and CDR2 is FYNNEI in the germline V gene. Trimming at V came to 2 bases and at J to 10 bases, leaving 11 bases not matched to a gene. This CDR3 reads CASSERETSGGINQYF. The CDR3 nucleotides read TGTGCCAGCAGTGAACGGGAGACTAGCGGGGGGATAAATCAGTACTTC.

The V call is TRBV3-1 (or the pseudogene TRBV3-2), the J call TRBJ1-6; 8 bases match TRBD1. Germline CDR1 is LGHDT and CDR2 is YNNKEL (reference sequence). This CDR3 has 14 amino acids. The V segment lost 6 bases and the J segment 10 bases; nucleotides outside the gene matches: 8. The CDR3 DNA reads as TGTGCCAGCAGGGACAGGGCTGTAGGATCACCCCTCCACTTT. Translated: CASRDRAVGSPLHF.

The chain combines TRBV2 with TRBJ2-1; TRBD2 aligns across 16 bases. V lost 6 bases, J lost 9 bases, and 2 bases stayed unmatched. Looked up from germline, CDR1 is SNHLY and CDR2 is FYNNEI. This CDR3 region has 14 residues. For the CDR3, the DNA is TGTGCCAGCAGCGGGACTAGCGGGAGGGCTGAGCAGTTCTTC. This translates into CASSGTSGRAEQFF.

The V and J genes are TRBV18 and TRBJ1-2, with D maybe TRBD1 (5 bases). CDR3 length: 15 residues. V was shortened by 5 bases and J by 4 bases, with 17 bases between the two germline ends. Germline V gene sequence: CDR1 KGHSH, CDR2 LQKENI. CDR3 bases: TGTGCCAGCTCAGTCTTGGAGGGGCGAGGCTATGGCTACACCTTC. Residues: CASSVLEGRGYGYTF.

This chain connects TRBV19 to TRBJ1-5; D not certain. V lost 3 bases to trimming and J lost 10 bases, with 13 bases between them. Looked up from germline, CDR1 is LNHDA and CDR2 is SQIVND (reference sequence). This CDR3 is built from 13 residues. CDR3 DNA: TGTGCCAGTAGTATTACAGATATCAGCCCCCAGCATTTT. Translation gives CASSITDISPQHF.

The gene calls are TRBV14 and TRBJ1-1; D gene uncertain. The CDR3 extends over 15 amino acids. The V gene lost 4 bases and the J gene lost 1 base, with 13 bases spanning the gap. The germline gives CDR1 SGHDN, CDR2 FVKESK. The CDR3 sequence: CASSPRTGPNTEAFF. The CDR3 nucleotides read TGTGCCAGCAGCCCGCGGACTGGGCCGAACACTGAAGCTTTCTTT.

The genes are TRBV7-9 and TRBJ2-2; D is unresolved. Looked up from germline, CDR1 is SEHNR and CDR2 is FQNEAQ (reference sequence). The CDR3 covers 14 residues. Trimming stripped 0 bases from V and 5 bases from J, with 7 bases between. The CDR3: CASSLARHTGELFF. CDR3 coding DNA: TGTGCCAGCAGCTTAGCGCGCCATACCGGGGAGCTGTTTTTT.